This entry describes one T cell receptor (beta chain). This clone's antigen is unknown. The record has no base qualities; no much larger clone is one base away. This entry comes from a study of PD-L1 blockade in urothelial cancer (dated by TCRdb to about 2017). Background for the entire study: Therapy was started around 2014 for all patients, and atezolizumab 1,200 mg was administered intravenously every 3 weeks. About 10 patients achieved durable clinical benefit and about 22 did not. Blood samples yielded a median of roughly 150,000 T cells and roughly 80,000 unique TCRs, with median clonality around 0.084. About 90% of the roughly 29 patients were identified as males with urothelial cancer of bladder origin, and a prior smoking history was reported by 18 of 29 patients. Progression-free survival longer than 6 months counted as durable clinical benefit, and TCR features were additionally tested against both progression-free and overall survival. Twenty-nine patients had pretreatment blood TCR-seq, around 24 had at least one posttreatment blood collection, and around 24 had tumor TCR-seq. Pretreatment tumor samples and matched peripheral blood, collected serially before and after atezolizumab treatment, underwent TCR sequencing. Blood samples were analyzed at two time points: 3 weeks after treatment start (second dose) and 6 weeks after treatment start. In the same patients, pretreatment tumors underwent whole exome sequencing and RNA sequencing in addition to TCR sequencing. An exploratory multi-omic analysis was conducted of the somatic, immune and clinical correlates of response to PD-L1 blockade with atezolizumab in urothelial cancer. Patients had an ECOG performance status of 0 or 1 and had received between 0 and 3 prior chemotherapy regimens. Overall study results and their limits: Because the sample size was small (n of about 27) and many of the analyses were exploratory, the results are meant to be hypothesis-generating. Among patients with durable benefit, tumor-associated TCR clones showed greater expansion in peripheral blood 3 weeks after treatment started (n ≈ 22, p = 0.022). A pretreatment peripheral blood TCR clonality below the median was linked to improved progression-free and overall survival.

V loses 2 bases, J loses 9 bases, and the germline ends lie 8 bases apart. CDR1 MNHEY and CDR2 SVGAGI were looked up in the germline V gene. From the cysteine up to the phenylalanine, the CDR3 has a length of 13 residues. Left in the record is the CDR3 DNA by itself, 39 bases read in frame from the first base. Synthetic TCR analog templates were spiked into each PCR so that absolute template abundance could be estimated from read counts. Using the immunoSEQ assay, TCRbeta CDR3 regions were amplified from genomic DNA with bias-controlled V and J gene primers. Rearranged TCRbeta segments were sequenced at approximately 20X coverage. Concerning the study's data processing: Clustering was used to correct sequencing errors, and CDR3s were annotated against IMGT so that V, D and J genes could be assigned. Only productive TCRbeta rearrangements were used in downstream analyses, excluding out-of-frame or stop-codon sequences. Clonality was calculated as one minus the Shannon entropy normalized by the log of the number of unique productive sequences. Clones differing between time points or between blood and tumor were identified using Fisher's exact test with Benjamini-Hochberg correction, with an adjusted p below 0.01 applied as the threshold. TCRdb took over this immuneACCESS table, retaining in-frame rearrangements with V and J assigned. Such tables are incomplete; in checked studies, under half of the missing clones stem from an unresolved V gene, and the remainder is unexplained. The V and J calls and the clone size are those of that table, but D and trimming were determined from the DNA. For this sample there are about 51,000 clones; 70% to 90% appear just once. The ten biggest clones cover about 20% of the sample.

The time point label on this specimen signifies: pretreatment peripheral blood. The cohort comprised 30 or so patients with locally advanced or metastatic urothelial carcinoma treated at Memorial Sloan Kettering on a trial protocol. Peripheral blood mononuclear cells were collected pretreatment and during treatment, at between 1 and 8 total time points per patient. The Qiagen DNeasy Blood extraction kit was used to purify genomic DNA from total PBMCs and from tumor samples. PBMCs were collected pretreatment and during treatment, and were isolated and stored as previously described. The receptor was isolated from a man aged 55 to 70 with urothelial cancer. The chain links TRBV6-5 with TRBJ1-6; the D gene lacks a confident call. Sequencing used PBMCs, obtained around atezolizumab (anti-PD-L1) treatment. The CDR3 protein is CASSYREISPLHF. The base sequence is TGTGCCAGCAGTTACCGCGAAATTTCACCCCTCCACTTT.